The clone carrying this T cell receptor beta chain has a handful of counts. Its antigen is as yet unknown. Alongside a J-beta primer mix, a sample-barcoded 5' primer served in a second PCR lasting 7 to 11 cycles. Each cDNA molecule was tagged by a template-switch adaptor that had 12 random nucleotides. A single record per CDR3 protein comes from TCRdb applying MiXCR to the 5' RACE reads. Among 580,000 or so distinct CDR3 sequences listed, roughly 48% were seen once. Deletions cut 7 bases from V and 0 bases from J, with 10 bases between. The CDR3 is made up of 13 amino acids. Germline-derived CDR1 and CDR2 are SQVTM and ANQGSEA. The sample originates from a study of blood T cells in healthy people across ages. Roughly 10 milliliters of peripheral blood were drawn from each donor. Regarding the study as a whole: Age showed a roughly linear inverse relationship with TCR beta diversity per million T cells. Versus aged donors, long-lived donors had higher diversity and more naive CD4+ cells.

This sequence joins TRBV29-1 and TRBJ1-5; no clear D gene. Sequenced input: blood. The clonotype comes from an elderly man in good health. CDR3 in amino acids: CSAIPSSNQPQHF. The DNA of the CDR3 is TGCAGCGCTATACCTTCTAGCAATCAGCCCCAGCATTTT.